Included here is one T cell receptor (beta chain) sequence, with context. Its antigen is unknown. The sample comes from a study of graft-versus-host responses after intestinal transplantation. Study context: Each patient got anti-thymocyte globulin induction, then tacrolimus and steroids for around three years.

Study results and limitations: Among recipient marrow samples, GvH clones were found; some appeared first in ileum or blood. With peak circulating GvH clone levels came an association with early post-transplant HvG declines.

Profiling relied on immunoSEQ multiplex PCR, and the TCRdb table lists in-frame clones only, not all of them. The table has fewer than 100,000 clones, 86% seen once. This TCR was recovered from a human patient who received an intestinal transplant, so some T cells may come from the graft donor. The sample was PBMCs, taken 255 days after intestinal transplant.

CDR3 sequence reads: CASSSQGAFGNTIYF. CDR3 coding DNA: TGTGCCAGCAGCTCACAGGGGGCCTTCGGAAACACCATATATTTT. The V call is TRBV5-4, the J call TRBJ1-3, with TRBD1 matching over 9 bases. The V and J ends lost 3 bases and 4 bases, in that order; junction bases with no gene match: 5. The CDR3 is 15 residues long. Looked up from germline, CDR1 is SGHNT and CDR2 is YYREEE (reference sequence).